One T cell receptor beta chain is described in this entry. There were healthy Caucasian individuals from Russia, aged roughly 6 to 100, serving as donors. V trimming: 7 bases; J trimming: 4 bases; junction bases outside the gene matches: 7. CDR1 SEHNR and CDR2 FQNEAQ come from the germline V gene (reference sequence). This CDR3 spans 14 amino acids. The sample originates from a study of blood T cells in healthy people across ages. It was with a sample-barcoded 5' primer and a J-beta primer mix that a second PCR of roughly 6 to 11 cycles was run. Each cDNA molecule, via a template-switch adaptor with 12 random nucleotides, was tagged. One entry per CDR3 protein results from TCRdb running MiXCR on the 5' RACE reads. The repertoire holds 800,000 or so distinct CDR3 sequences, with 20% to 25% as singletons. The same sample was also studied in work on T cells of mothers and their children. As that report states: Comparable shaping of TCR recombination output by thymic selection was observed in related and unrelated pairs. With unrelated pairs as the comparison, related mother-child pairs had a slightly higher overlap that was not significant.

V gene TRBV7-9 combines with J gene TRBJ1-1; 9 bases map to TRBD1. The receptor was derived from a boy aged 10-17 years in good health. Material for sequencing was blood. The CDR3 loop is CASTGTGRVTEAFF. As DNA, the CDR3 is TGTGCCAGCACCGGGACAGGGAGAGTCACTGAAGCTTTCTTT.